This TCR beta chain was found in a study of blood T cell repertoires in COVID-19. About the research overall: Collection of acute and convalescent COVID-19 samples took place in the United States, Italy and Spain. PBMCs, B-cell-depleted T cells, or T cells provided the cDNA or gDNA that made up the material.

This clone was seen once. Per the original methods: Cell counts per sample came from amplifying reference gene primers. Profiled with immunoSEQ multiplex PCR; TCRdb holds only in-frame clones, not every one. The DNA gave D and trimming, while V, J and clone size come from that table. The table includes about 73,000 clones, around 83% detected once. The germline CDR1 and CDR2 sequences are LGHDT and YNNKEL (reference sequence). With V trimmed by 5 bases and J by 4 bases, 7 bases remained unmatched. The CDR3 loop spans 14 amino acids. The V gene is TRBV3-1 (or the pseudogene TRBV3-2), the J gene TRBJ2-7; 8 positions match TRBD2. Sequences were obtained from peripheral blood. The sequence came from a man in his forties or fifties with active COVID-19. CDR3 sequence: CASSSGGGPYEQYF. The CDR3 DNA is TGTGCCAGCAGCTCGGGGGGGGGACCTTACGAGCAGTACTTC.